These 13 T cell receptor beta chains originate from one sample sequenced in a study of neurological immune-mediated disorders. TCRdb reprocessed the 5' RACE reads via MiXCR and lists one record per CDR3 protein. The sample shows about 21,000 distinct CDR3 sequences, 6.2% of them seen only once. Sequenced sample: CD8+ T cells from blood. These receptors were collected from a man between 18 and 29 years old in good health.

This clonotype was seen repeatedly, ten times or more. Its ends do not fully match the called genes, so a read error is possible. This chain uses TRBV7-9 with TRBJ1-3, with a possible D match to TRBD1 (6 bases). The length of the CDR3 is 15 residues. Germline V gene lookup returns CDR1 SEHNR and CDR2 FQNEAQ (reference sequence). The CDR3 protein is CANSLVGGAENTIYF. DNA for the CDR3: TGTGCCAACAGCTTAGTGGGGGGCGCCGAAAACACCATATATTTT. The whole variable domain, filled in from reference TRBV7-9 and TRBJ1-3, reads DTGVSQNPRHKITKRGQNVTFRCDPISEHNRLYWYRQTLGQGPEFLTYFQNEAQLEKSRLLSDRFSAERPKGSFSTLEIQRTEQGDSAMYLCANSLVGGAENTIYFGEGSWLTVV.

This clonotype was picked up many times. This chain connects TRBV6-5 to TRBJ2-7; TRBD1 matches at 7 bases. From germline, CDR1 is MNHEY and CDR2 SVGAGI. J was trimmed by 2 bases and V by 0 bases; bases with no gene match: 1. The CDR3 consists of 14 residues. The CDR3: CASSYSTGPYEQYF. The CDR3 DNA reads as TGTGCCAGCAGTTACTCGACAGGGCCCTACGAGCAGTACTTC.

This clonotype was counted at least ten times. This sequence joins TRBV4-1 and TRBJ2-7; a possible D gene is TRBD1 (6 bases). This CDR3 comprises 14 residues. From germline, CDR1 is MGHRA and CDR2 YSYEKL. V was cut by 4 bases and J by 2 bases, with 12 bases left in between. CDR3 in amino acids: CASSLGTRTYEQYF. The CDR3 coding sequence is TGCGCCAGCAGCCTGGGGACAAGAACCTACGAGCAGTACTTC.

This clonotype was observed at least ten times. The chain uses TRBV7-8 and TRBJ2-7; 9 bases align to TRBD1. This CDR3 is built from 16 residues. The trim removed 5 bases at V and 0 bases at J, leaving 8 bases unmatched. CDR1 and CDR2 (germline): SGHVS, FQNEAQ. CDR3 loop: CASSATGTGPSYEQYF. In nucleotides, the CDR3 is TGTGCCAGCAGCGCAACCGGGACAGGGCCCTCCTACGAGCAGTACTTC. Full variable domain (outside the CDR3, taken from reference TRBV7-8 and TRBJ2-7): GAGVSQSPRYKVAKRGQDVALRCDPISGHVSLFWYQQALGQGPEFLTYFQNEAQLDKSGLPSDRFFAERPEGSVSTLKIQRTQQEDSAVYLCASSATGTGPSYEQYFGPGTRLTVT.

This clonotype was recorded many times. The V gene is TRBV29-1, the J gene TRBJ1-2; unclear D gene. Trimming removed 6 bases from V and 4 bases from J, with 12 bases in between. Germline V gene sequence: CDR1 SQVTM, CDR2 ANQGSEA. CDR3 length equals 12 residues. The CDR3 DNA follows: TGCAGCGTCGAGTCTCGGGGCTATGGCTACACCTTC. It specifies CSVESRGYGYTF.

This clonotype has at least ten counts. This chain links TRBV4-3 with TRBJ2-1; TRBD2 is a possible D gene (6 bases). The CDR3 is made up of 17 amino acids. Trimming stripped 0 bases from V and 4 bases from J, with 16 bases between. CDR1 is LGHNA and CDR2 is YSLEER in the germline V gene. The CDR3 sequence: CASSQDLRLGTYNEQFF. CDR3 DNA: TGCGCCAGCAGCCAAGATCTTCGGCTTGGGACTTACAATGAGCAGTTCTTC.

This clonotype came up many times. The chain joins TRBV6-5 to TRBJ1-5, with 8 bases matching TRBD1. J gave up 7 bases and V 2 bases, and 4 bases lay outside the gene matches. Germline V CDR1 and CDR2: MNHEY, SVGAGI. The CDR3 sequence is 14 residues long. For the CDR3, the DNA is TGTGCCAGCAGTTACGGACAGGGAGGCCAGCCCCAGCATTTT. Its protein product is CASSYGQGGQPQHF.

The sample holds many counts of this clonotype. This chain joins TRBV27 and TRBJ2-7; a weak D match, TRBD2 (5 bases). The V end lost 5 bases, the J end lost 4 bases, and 6 bases lay between the germline ends. Germline loops: CDR1 MNHEY, CDR2 SMNVEV (reference sequence). The length of the CDR3 is 11 residues. The CDR3 region is CASSPGYEQYF. CDR3 sequence (DNA): TGTGCCAGCAGTCCGGGGTACGAGCAGTACTTC.

In its sample, this clonotype was seen many times. The chain joins TRBV10-3 to TRBJ2-7; tentatively, D is TRBD1 (6 bases). The germline V gene encodes CDR1 ENHRY and CDR2 SYGVKD. This CDR3 is 15 amino acids long. V lost 0 bases to trimming and J lost 3 bases, with 12 bases between them. CDR3 residues: CAISESVQGDYEQYF. The CDR3 DNA reads as TGTGCCATCAGTGAGTCGGTACAGGGCGACTACGAGCAGTACTTC.

A note on this clonotype: The junction and the germline gene differ at one end; a read error may be behind it. V gene TRBV5-1 combines with J gene TRBJ1-1; D unclear. Germline CDR1 and CDR2: SGHRS and YFSETQ. This CDR3 contains 14 residues. The CDR3 region has the DNA TGCGCCAGCAGCTTGAGACATCGGAACAATGAAGCTTTCTTT. Translating gives CASSLRHRNNEAFF.

There are many counts of this clonotype. V is TRBV5-1 and J is TRBJ1-1; a possible D gene is TRBD1 (5 bases). V was trimmed by 0 bases and J by 4 bases, leaving 10 bases between them. This CDR3 has 14 residues. Germline V gene data show CDR1 as SGHRS and CDR2 as YFSETQ. CDR3 sequence reads: CASSLEGRGTEAFF. CDR3 DNA: TGCGCCAGCAGCTTGGAGGGAAGGGGCACTGAAGCTTTCTTT.

This clonotype occurred once. One end of the junction fails to match germline, which may point to a read error. This sequence joins TRBV7-9 and TRBJ2-7; no clear D gene. The CDR3 runs to 13 residues. The germline CDR1 and CDR2 sequences are SEHNR and FQNEAQ (reference sequence). CDR3 residues: CAGSLVGTYEQYF. DNA for the CDR3: TGTGCCGGCAGCTTAGTAGGCACCTACGAGCAGTACTTC.

This clonotype has just a few counts. This chain connects TRBV4-2 to TRBJ2-7; 7 bases line up with TRBD2. J was trimmed by 3 bases and V by 0 bases; bases with no gene match: 8. CDR3 size: 16 residues. The germline V gene has CDR1 LGHNA and CDR2 YNFKEQ. The DNA for the CDR3 is TGTGCCAGCAGCCAAGAAGGGGAGGGGAGCGGCTACGAGCAGTACTTC. Its protein is CASSQEGEGSGYEQYF.